The 9 T cell receptor beta chains below come from one sample, sequenced in a study of identical twins. TCRdb re-derived calls from the 5' RACE reads in MiXCR, one entry per CDR3 protein. The table has 600,000 to 700,000 distinct CDR3 sequences, 21% seen once. The same sample was also used in a study of T cells expressing NK-cell markers.

The sequenced material came from PBMCs. These receptor sequences come from a woman younger than 30 in good health.

This clonotype was counted only a few times. The chain uses TRBV20-1 and TRBJ1-2; 10 bases fit TRBD1. V lost 1 base to trimming and J lost 3 bases; unmatched junction nucleotides: 2. Germline loops: CDR1 DFQATT, CDR2 SNEGSKA (reference sequence). The CDR3 contains 14 residues. The CDR3 nucleotides read TGCAGTGCTAGAGGGGACAGGGGTTACTATGGCTACACCTTC. It is translated as CSARGDRGYYGYTF.

This clonotype was found a few times. The rearrangement joins TRBV6-1 to TRBJ2-7; TRBD1 aligns across 10 bases. The trim removed 5 bases at V and 4 bases at J, leaving 8 bases unmatched. The V gene's germline CDR1 is MNHNS and CDR2 SASEGT. The CDR3 is 15 amino acids. The CDR3 protein is CASSRTGTGVYEQYF. The CDR3 DNA sequence: TGTGCCAGCAGTCGGACCGGGACAGGGGTTTACGAGCAGTACTTC.

Details on this clonotype: This CDR3 fails to terminate in the conserved phenylalanine or tryptophan, so it likely reflects a read error. The DNA is omitted, as the CDR3 cannot be located on it reliably, and the CDR3 follows TCRdb's listing. The chain combines TRBV12-3 or TRBV12-4 with TRBJ1-1; TRBD1 was called by the table and not checked on the DNA. The CDR3 region is 8 residues in length, termini included. This CDR3 reads CASRPGQL.

V gene TRBV5-1 combines with J gene TRBJ2-7; perhaps TRBD2 as D (5 bases). This CDR3 is 15 amino acids long. Trimming removed 4 bases at V and 4 bases at J, with 18 bases between. Germline CDR1 is SGHRS and CDR2 is YFSETQ. As DNA, the CDR3 is TGCGCCAGCAGCGCGGGCCCCGAAGACGTGTACGAGCAGTACTTC. As protein: CASSAGPEDVYEQYF. Supplemented by reference TRBV5-1 and TRBJ2-7, the full variable domain reads KAGVTQTPRYLIKTRGQQVTLSCSPISGHRSVSWYQQTPGQGLQFLFEYFSETQRNKGNFPGRFSGRQFSNSRSEMNVSTLELGDSALYLCASSAGPEDVYEQYFGPGTRLTVT.

This clonotype appeared many times. This chain connects TRBV20-1 to TRBJ2-7; D is unresolved. V lost 3 bases and J lost 2, with 5 bases in between. Per the germline V gene, CDR1 is DFQATT and CDR2 is SNEGSKA (reference sequence). The CDR3 consists of 11 residues. The CDR3 protein is CSARGTYEQYF. DNA for the CDR3: TGCAGTGCTAGGGGAACCTACGAGCAGTACTTC.

The chain links TRBV13 to TRBJ2-7; 10 bases fit TRBD1. This CDR3 region has 15 residues. The germline V gene encodes CDR1 PRHDT and CDR2 FYEKMQ (reference sequence). The V gene end was trimmed by 3 bases and the J gene end by 3 bases; junction bases not matched to a gene: 5. In nucleotides, the CDR3 is TGTGCCAGCAGCTTCGGGACAGGGGACGGCTACGAGCAGTACTTC. The encoded protein is CASSFGTGDGYEQYF.

The CDR3 nucleotides are TGCAGTGCTGGGGGGACAGGGGGCAATGCGGACGAGCAGTACTTC. This sequence encodes CSAGGTGGNADEQYF. The chain has TRBV20-1 and TRBJ2-7, with 12 bases that match TRBD1. V shed 5 bases, J shed 5 bases, and the junction held 10 bases outside the gene matches. The germline gives CDR1 DFQATT, CDR2 SNEGSKA (reference sequence). The CDR3 extends over 15 amino acids.

This chain connects TRBV15 to TRBJ2-7; maybe TRBD1 (5 bases). V was trimmed by 0 bases and J by 5 bases, leaving 8 bases between them. CDR1 is LNHNV, CDR2 YYDKDF, per germline (reference sequence). The CDR3 is 13 residues long. CDR3 residues: CATSRDTRDEQYF. The CDR3 region has the DNA TGTGCCACCAGCAGAGATACCAGGGACGAGCAGTACTTC. Full variable domain (outside the CDR3, taken from reference TRBV15 and TRBJ2-7): DAMVIQNPRYQVTQFGKPVTLSCSQTLNHNVMYWYQQKSSQAPKLLFHYYDKDFNNEADTPDNFQSRRPNTSFCFLDIRSPGLGDTAMYLCATSRDTRDEQYFGPGTRLTVT.

In nucleotides, the CDR3 is TGCAGCGTTATCCGGGGGCGGGAACAAGAGACCCAGTACTTC. As protein: CSVIRGREQETQYF. The V call is TRBV29-1, the J call TRBJ2-5, with D tentatively TRBD1 or TRBD2 (6 bases each). CDR1 SQVTM and CDR2 ANQGSEA come from the germline V gene. The germline V and J ends were trimmed by 5 bases and 2 bases, with 15 bases remaining between them. The CDR3 loop spans 14 amino acids.